The next 5 T cell receptor beta chains were all read from a single sample in a study of blood T cell repertoires in COVID-19 (TCRdb year 2020). Library prep was done by the immunoSEQ multiplex PCR assay. TCRdb took this table from immuneACCESS and kept in-frame rearrangements with V and J called. Such tables lack part of the clones; where checked against another copy, unresolved V genes explain under half of the gap, and the rest is unexplained. The sample contains fewer than 40,000 clones, 91% of them found a single time. About 4.9% of the sample comes from the top ten. The sample consisted of peripheral blood. Receptors originate from a human donor in a cohort sampled during active COVID-19.

The chain carries TRBV30 and TRBJ1-5; D possibly corresponds to TRBD1 (5 bases). The germline V gene has CDR1 GTSNPN and CDR2 SVGIG (reference sequence). The CDR3 length is 13 residues. Trimming took 5 bases from V and 2 from J, leaving 10 bases between them. The CDR3: CAWALQGNQPQHF. The CDR3 nucleotides read TGTGCCTGGGCCTTACAGGGCAATCAGCCCCAGCATTTT.

The chain is built from TRBV11-1 and TRBJ2-5; D might be TRBD2 (6 bases). Germline V CDR1 and CDR2: SGHAT, FQDESV (reference sequence). Trimming stripped 6 bases from V and 0 bases from J, with 17 bases between. CDR3 length: 16 residues. The DNA for the CDR3 is TGTGCCAGCAGTTCCCCCGGGGGATCGTACCAAGAGACCCAGTACTTC. This gives the protein CASSSPGGSYQETQYF. Looking up the rest from reference TRBV11-1 and TRBJ2-5 gives the full variable domain: EAEVAQSPRYKITEKSQAVAFWCDPISGHATLYWYRQILGQGPELLVQFQDESVVDDSQLPKDRFSAERLKGVDSTLKIQPAELGDSAMYLCASSSPGGSYQETQYFGPGTRLLVL.

V and J are TRBV5-6 and TRBJ1-2; 8 bases align to TRBD1. CDR1 and CDR2 (germline): SGHDT, YYEEEE. The CDR3 consists of 13 residues. V was clipped by 5 bases and J by 8 bases; unmatched bases: 8. The CDR3 coding sequence is TGTGCCAGCAGAACCGGACAGGGTGGGGGCTACACCTTC. It codes for CASRTGQGGGYTF.

The chain couples TRBV5-6 to TRBJ2-7; 9 bases are shared with TRBD1. From germline, CDR1 is SGHDT and CDR2 YYEEEE. The CDR3 length is 14 residues. V lost 5 bases to trimming and J lost 6 bases; unmatched junction nucleotides: 9. The CDR3 nucleotides are TGTGCCAGCAGGACCCGGGACAGGGTGAGCGAGCAGTACGTC. This encodes CASRTRDRVSEQYV.

The chain employs TRBV11-2 and TRBJ1-5; 8 bases line up with TRBD1. With V trimmed by 5 bases and J by 6 bases, 6 bases remained unmatched. The germline gives CDR1 SGHAT, CDR2 FQNNGV. The CDR3 totals 14 residues. The CDR3 protein is CASSTGQGGQPQHF. The CDR3 DNA reads TGTGCCAGCAGCACCGGACAGGGAGGTCAGCCCCAGCATTTT.